This T cell receptor (beta chain) was captured in a study of T cell responses to AZD1222 COVID-19 vaccine. Germline V gives CDR1 LNHDA, CDR2 SQIVND (reference sequence). V lost 5 bases, J lost 7 bases, and 14 bases lay in between. This CDR3 comprises 13 residues. Clones were read by immunoSEQ multiplex PCR, and TCRdb kept only the in-frame ones, dropping some. Of about 60,000 clones in the sample, 60% to 85% are singletons; the top ten hold 3.5% to 4.5%. This TCR derives from an adult who received the AZD1222 COVID-19 vaccine. The source material was peripheral blood, sampled 28 days after the second AZD1222 dose. The chain combines TRBV19 with TRBJ1-1, with a tentative D call TRBD1 (5 bases). Here the CDR3 reads CASSWGGELEAFF. The CDR3 DNA follows: TGTGCCAGTAGTTGGGGGGGAGAACTTGAAGCTTTCTTT.